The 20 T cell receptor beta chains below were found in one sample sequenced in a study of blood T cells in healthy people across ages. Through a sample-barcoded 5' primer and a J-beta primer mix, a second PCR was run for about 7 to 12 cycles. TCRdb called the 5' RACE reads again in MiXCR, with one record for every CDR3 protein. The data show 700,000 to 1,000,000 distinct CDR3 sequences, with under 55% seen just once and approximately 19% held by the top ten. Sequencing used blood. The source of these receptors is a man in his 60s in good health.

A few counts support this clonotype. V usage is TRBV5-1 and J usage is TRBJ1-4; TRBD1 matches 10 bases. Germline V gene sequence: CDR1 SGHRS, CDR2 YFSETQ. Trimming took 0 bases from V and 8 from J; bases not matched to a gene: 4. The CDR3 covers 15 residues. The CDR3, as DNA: TGCGCCAGCAGCTTGGGGACAGGGGGACCCGAAAAACTGTTTTTT. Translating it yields CASSLGTGGPEKLFF.

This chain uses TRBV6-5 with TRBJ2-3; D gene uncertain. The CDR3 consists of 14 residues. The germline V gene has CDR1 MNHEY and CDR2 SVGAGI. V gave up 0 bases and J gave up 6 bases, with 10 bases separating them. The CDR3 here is CASSYSIPPDTQYF. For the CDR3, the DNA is TGTGCCAGCAGTTACTCGATACCTCCCGATACGCAGTATTTT.

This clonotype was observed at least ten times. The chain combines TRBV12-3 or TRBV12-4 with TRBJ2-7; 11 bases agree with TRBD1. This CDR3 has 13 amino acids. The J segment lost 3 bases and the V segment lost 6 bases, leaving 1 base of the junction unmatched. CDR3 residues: CASRGTGGYEQYF. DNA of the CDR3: TGTGCCAGCAGGGGGACAGGGGGCTACGAGCAGTACTTC.

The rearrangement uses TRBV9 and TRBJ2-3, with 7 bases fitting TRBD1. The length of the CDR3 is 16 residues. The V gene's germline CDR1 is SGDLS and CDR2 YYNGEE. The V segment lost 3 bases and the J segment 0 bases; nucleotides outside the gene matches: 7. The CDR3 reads CASSAGTAVSTDTQYF. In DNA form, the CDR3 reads TGTGCCAGCAGCGCTGGGACAGCTGTTAGCACAGATACGCAGTATTTT.

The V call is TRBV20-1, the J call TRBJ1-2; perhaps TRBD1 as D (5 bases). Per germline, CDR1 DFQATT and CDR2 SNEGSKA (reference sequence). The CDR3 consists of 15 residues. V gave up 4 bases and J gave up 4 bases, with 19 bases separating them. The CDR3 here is CSAMAKGINGYGYTF. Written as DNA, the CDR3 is TGCAGTGCTATGGCGAAGGGGATCAACGGCTATGGCTACACCTTC.

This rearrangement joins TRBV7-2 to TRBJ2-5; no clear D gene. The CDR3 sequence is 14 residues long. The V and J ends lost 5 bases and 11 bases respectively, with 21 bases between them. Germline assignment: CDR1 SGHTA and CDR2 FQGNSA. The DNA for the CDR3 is TGTGCCAGCAGCCCCTTGGTCCGCTACAATGAGCAGTACTTC. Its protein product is CASSPLVRYNEQYF.

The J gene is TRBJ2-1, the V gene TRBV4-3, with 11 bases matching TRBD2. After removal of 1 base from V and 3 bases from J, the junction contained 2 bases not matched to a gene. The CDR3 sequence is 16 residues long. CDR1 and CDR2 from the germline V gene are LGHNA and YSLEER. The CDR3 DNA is TGCGCCAGCAGCCAAGGACTAGCGGGAAACTACAATGAGCAGTTCTTC. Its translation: CASSQGLAGNYNEQFF.

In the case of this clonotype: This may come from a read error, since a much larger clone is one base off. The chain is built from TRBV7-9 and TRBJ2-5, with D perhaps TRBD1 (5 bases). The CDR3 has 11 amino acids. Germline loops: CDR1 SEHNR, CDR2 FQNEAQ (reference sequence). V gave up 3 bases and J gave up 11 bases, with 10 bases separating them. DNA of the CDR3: TGTGCCAGCAGCTTGACAGACGGGCAGTACTTC. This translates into CASSLTDGQYF.

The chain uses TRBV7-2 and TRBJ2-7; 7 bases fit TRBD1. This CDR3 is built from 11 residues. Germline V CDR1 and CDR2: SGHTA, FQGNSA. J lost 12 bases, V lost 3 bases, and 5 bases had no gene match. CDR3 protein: CASSFSGTAYF. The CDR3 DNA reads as TGTGCCAGCAGCTTTTCCGGGACAGCGTACTTC.

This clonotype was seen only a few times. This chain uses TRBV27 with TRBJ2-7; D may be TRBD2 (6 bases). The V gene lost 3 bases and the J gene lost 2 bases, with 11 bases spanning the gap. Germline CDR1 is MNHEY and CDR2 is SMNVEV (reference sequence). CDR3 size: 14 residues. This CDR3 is CASSLRGSAYEQYF. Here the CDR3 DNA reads TGTGCCAGCAGTTTGCGGGGCTCGGCCTACGAGCAGTACTTC.

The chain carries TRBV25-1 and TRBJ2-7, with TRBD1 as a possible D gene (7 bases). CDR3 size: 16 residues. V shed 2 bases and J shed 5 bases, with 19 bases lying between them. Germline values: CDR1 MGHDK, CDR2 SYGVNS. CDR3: CASSEAEGAGVNEQYF. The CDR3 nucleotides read TGTGCCAGCAGTGAAGCGGAGGGGGCCGGAGTGAACGAGCAGTACTTC.

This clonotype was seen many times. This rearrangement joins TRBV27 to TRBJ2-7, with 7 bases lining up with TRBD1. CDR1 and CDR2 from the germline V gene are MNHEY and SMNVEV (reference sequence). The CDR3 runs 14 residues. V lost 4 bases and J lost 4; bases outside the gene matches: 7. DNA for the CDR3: TGTGCCAGCAGTTACAGGGGTCCTTATTACGAGCAGTACTTC. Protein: CASSYRGPYYEQYF.

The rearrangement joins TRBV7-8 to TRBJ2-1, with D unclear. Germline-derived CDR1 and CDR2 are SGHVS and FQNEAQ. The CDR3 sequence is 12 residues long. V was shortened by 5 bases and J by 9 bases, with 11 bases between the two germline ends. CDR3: CASSLSHIEQFF. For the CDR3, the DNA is TGTGCCAGCAGCCTGAGCCATATTGAGCAGTTCTTC.

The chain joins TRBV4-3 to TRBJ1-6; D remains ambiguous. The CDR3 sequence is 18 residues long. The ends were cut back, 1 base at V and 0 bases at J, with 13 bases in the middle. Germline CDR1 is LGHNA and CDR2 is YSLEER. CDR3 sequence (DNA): TGCGCCAGCAGCCAAGTTCCAGGAAGTTCCTCCTATAATTCACCCCTCCACTTT. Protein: CASSQVPGSSSYNSPLHF.

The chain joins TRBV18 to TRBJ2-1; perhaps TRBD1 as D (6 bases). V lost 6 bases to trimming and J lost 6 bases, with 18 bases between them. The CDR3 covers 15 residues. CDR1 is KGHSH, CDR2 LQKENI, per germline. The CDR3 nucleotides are TGTGCCAGCTCGCCCATAATGACAGGATTCAATGAGCAGTTCTTC. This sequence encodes CASSPIMTGFNEQFF.

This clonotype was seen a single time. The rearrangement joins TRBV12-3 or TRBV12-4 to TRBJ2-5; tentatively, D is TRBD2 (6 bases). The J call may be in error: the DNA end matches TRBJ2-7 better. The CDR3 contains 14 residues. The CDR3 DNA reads TGTGCCAGCAGTTTAGGGGCGGGGATGGACGAGCAGTACTTC. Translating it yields CASSLGAGMDEQYF.

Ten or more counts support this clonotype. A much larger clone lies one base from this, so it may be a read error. The CDR3 bases are TGCAGTGCTAGAAATGTTGGGGGGGGGTACGTCGATGAGCAGTACTTC. Translating gives CSARNVGGGYVDEQYF. V is TRBV20-1 and J is TRBJ2-5; 7 bases are a match to TRBD2. Per the germline V gene, CDR1 is DFQATT and CDR2 is SNEGSKA (reference sequence). The CDR3 runs to 16 residues. Germline trimming cut 2 bases from V and 11 bases from J; bases unmatched to any gene: 20.

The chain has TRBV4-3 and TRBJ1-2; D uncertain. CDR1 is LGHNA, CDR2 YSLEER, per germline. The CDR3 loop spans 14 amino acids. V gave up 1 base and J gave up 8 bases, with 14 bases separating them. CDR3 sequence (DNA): TGCGCCAGCAGCCAAGGCGGGAGGGATGCCGGCTACACCTTC. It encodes CASSQGGRDAGYTF.

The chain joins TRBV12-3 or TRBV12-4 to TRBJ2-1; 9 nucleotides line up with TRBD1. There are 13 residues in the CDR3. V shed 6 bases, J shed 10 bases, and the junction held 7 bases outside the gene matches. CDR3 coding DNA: TGTGCCAGCAGCCTCGGACAGGGGAAGGAGCAGTTCTTC. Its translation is CASSLGQGKEQFF.

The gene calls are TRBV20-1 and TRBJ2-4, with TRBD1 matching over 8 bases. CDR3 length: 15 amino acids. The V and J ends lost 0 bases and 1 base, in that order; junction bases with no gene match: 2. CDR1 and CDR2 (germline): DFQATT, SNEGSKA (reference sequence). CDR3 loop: CSARDTGGAKNIQYF. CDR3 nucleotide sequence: TGCAGTGCTAGAGATACAGGGGGGGCCAAAAACATTCAGTACTTC.